A single T cell receptor beta chain is shown here with its context. Its cognate antigen is unknown. This specimen belongs to a study of shared clonotypes between healthy human individuals. Study as a whole: Per donor, three plates held CD4 naive cells, three held CD4 memory, two held CD8 naive and one held CD8 memory.

The V gene's germline CDR1 is SGHAT and CDR2 FQNNGV. Deletions cut 0 bases from V and 4 bases from J, with 13 bases between. There are 15 residues in the CDR3. Notes on the study in general: The small donor group covered limited genetic and exposure diversity. Relative to clonotypes present in all four donors, those not shared had lower generation probabilities. Across four donors, naive CD4 shared around 5.4%, naive CD8 3% to 3.5%, memory CD4 less than 2.5%, memory CD8 0.4% to 0.5%.

Naive CD8 cells lacked CD45RO and underwent positive selection for CCR7, leaving out terminally differentiated effector memory CD45RA+ cells. The protocol was immunoSEQ multiplex PCR, while the TCRdb copy is restricted to in-frame clones and leaves out a portion. Altogether about 870,000 clones are present, approximately 92% being singletons, with the ten largest covering approximately 25%. Material for sequencing was naive CD8+ T cells sorted from blood. The chain is built from TRBV11-2 and TRBJ2-7; D possibly corresponds to TRBD2 (6 bases). The source of this sequence is a man younger than 40 in good health. CDR3 sequence reads: CASSLEAGSRYEQYF. As DNA, the CDR3 is TGTGCCAGCAGCTTAGAAGCCGGGAGTAGGTACGAGCAGTACTTC.